This record covers a single TCR beta chain. Its specificity is unknown. Gene labels here are mouse ones. Read coverage stops 1 residue before the CDR3 terminus; the germline J gene supplies the remainder. As for time point: mouse harvest day 7 after allogeneic transplant. Mouse grafts combined 10^7 T-cell-depleted bone marrow cells with 10^6 splenic CD5+ T cells. Mice had MHC-mismatched B6 into BALB/c GVHD, sampled day 7 or 14. The sample originates from a study of tissue T cells after allogeneic stem cell transplantation. CDR1 SGHSA and CDR2 FRNQAP come from the germline V gene. The CDR3 runs to 17 residues. Trimming removed 4 bases from V and 1 base from J; junction bases left unmatched: 4. Study-level points and caveats: Only a limited share of tissue TCRs appeared in blood or spleen. Shared clones across patients were few; motif clustering revealed tissue-specific shared signatures.

The protocol was immunoSEQ multiplex PCR, while the TCRdb copy is restricted to in-frame clones and leaves out a portion. The table shows thousands of clones, with roughly 45% occurring only once. This chain links TRBV16 with TRBJ2-3; 14 positions agree with TRBD2. This receptor was taken from a female BALB/c mouse given C57BL/6 T cells with graft-versus-host disease after an allogeneic hematopoietic cell transplant. Specimen: lymph node tissue. CDR3 sequence: CASSSGLGGRGAETLYF. Partial CDR3 DNA: TGTGCAAGCAGCTCGGGACTGGGGGGGCGCGGTGCAGAAACGCTGTAT. The full variable domain, its missing parts supplied by reference TRBV16 and TRBJ2-3, is NAGVIQTPRHKVTGKGQEATLWCEPISGHSAVFWYRQTIVQGLEFLTYFRNQAPIDDSGMPKERFSAQMPNQSHSTLKIQSTQPQDSAVYLCASSSGLGGRGAETLYFGSGTRLTVL.